One sample yielded the 19 T cell receptor beta chains listed below, sequenced in a study of T cell repertoires in cytomegalovirus infection (dated by TCRdb to the late 2010s). The meaning of the sample's treatment or condition label: in vitro stimulation with specific CMV peptide epitopes to enrich CMV-specific T cells. Sequencing took place on an Illumina HiSeq 1500. The raw public data were reprocessed by TCRdb itself: fastp quality trimming at Q25, MiXCR clonotype calling, in-frame beta chains only. Each record represents a unique CDR3 protein, reported with the most common genes and DNA among its rows. The sample includes more than 250,000 distinct CDR3 sequences, with 25% observed a single time. The ten largest account for about an eighth of the sample. These TCRs are of unknown antigen specificity. Specimen: cultured PBMCs, collected from culture after CMV antigen stimulation. The receptors come from a human donor in good health (CMV status not recorded). Some clones in this sample may be carry-over from other donors' samples.

This clonotype has a count of ten or more. The CDR3 region has the DNA TGTGCCAGCAGCCCATCGTCAGGGACTAGCGTCTCAAGCACAGATACGCAGTATTTT. Its translation: CASSPSSGTSVSSTDTQYF. This chain uses TRBV7-9 with TRBJ2-3; the match to TRBD2 covers 10 bases. The CDR3 is 19 residues long. V was clipped by 5 bases and J by 0 bases; unmatched bases: 14. The germline V gene has CDR1 SEHNR and CDR2 FQNEAQ (reference sequence).

The V call is TRBV28, the J call TRBJ1-2; D unresolved. Germline-derived CDR1 and CDR2 are MDHEN and SYDVKM. V lost 7 bases and J lost 4, with 19 bases in between. The CDR3 extends over 15 amino acids. CDR3 nucleotides: TGTGCCAGCAACCCGGCCCCCATATGGGGCTATGGCTACACCTTC. Amino acids: CASNPAPIWGYGYTF.

This clonotype was detected a few times. This sequence joins TRBV28 and TRBJ2-2; 7 bases are a match to TRBD1. Germline CDR1 is MDHEN and CDR2 is SYDVKM. The CDR3 contains 16 residues. The trim removed 5 bases at V and 7 bases at J, leaving 13 bases unmatched. CDR3 residues: CASSLRDSREHGELFF. CDR3 in DNA: TGTGCCAGCAGTCTTCGGGACAGTAGGGAGCACGGGGAGCTGTTTTTT.

The chain employs TRBV27 and TRBJ1-1; D is perhaps TRBD1 (6 bases). The CDR3 length is 15 residues. Trimming pared 5 bases from V and 0 bases from J, leaving 13 bases between. Germline V gene data show CDR1 as MNHEY and CDR2 as SMNVEV (reference sequence). CDR3 sequence: CASSPRQDLNTEAFF. The CDR3 bases are TGTGCCAGCAGTCCACGACAGGACTTGAACACTGAAGCTTTCTTT.

In this sample, this clonotype turned up a few times. The chain has TRBV11-2 and TRBJ1-1; D is unclear. This CDR3 has 11 amino acids. Germline loops: CDR1 SGHAT, CDR2 FQNNGV. V was cut by 11 bases and J by 7 bases, with 14 bases left in between. The CDR3 nucleotides are TGTGCCTTGGGCAGGCCCGGTGAAGCTTTCTTT. As protein: CALGRPGEAFF.

The rearrangement joins TRBV19 to TRBJ2-1, with 7 bases identical to TRBD2. Per the germline V gene, CDR1 is LNHDA and CDR2 is SQIVND (reference sequence). The CDR3 has 15 residues. V lost 3 bases and J lost 3; bases outside the gene matches: 5. The CDR3 sequence: CASSISPSGYNEQFF. The DNA for the CDR3 is TGTGCCAGTAGTATTTCTCCTAGCGGCTACAATGAGCAGTTCTTC.

The chain carries TRBV7-2 and TRBJ2-2; no clear D gene. The CDR3 contains 16 residues. V was shortened by 2 bases and J by 6 bases, with 16 bases between the two germline ends. Germline V gene lookup returns CDR1 SGHTA and CDR2 FQGNSA. The CDR3 DNA is TGTGCCAGCAGCTTACGGGCCTCGGTTCTACCCGGGGAGCTGTTTTTT. It codes for CASSLRASVLPGELFF.

In its sample, this clonotype was seen a few times. For the CDR3, the DNA is TGTGCCAGCAGTTACTCGATGGGTGGGGGGGTCGTAAACACTGAAGCTTTCTTT. Amino acids: CASSYSMGGGVVNTEAFF. This chain joins TRBV6-5 and TRBJ1-1; TRBD1 is a possible D gene (5 bases). Trimming cost V 0 bases and J 2 bases, with 19 bases left between them. Germline CDR1 and CDR2: MNHEY and SVGAGI. This CDR3 region has 18 residues.

The sample holds many counts of this clonotype. The chain is built from TRBV6-2 or TRBV6-3 and TRBJ2-5; TRBD2 matches at 7 bases. Germline V gene data show CDR1 as MNHEY and CDR2 as SVGEGT. Trimming removed 5 bases from V and 4 bases from J; junction bases left unmatched: 13. The CDR3 covers 16 residues. CDR3 region: CASSPMGGRNGETQYF. The CDR3 coding sequence is TGTGCCAGCAGTCCGATGGGGGGGAGAAATGGAGAGACCCAGTACTTC.

In its sample, this clonotype was seen many times. This chain connects TRBV7-8 to TRBJ2-1, with 12 bases fitting TRBD2. V lost 5 bases, J lost 5 bases, and 4 bases stayed unmatched. The germline V gene encodes CDR1 SGHVS and CDR2 FQNEAQ. CDR3 length: 15 amino acids. CDR3 amino acids: CASSTRLAGDNEQFF. The CDR3 DNA reads as TGTGCCAGCAGCACCAGACTAGCGGGGGACAATGAGCAGTTCTTC. Using reference TRBV7-8 and TRBJ2-1 for the parts outside the CDR3, the full variable domain is GAGVSQSPRYKVAKRGQDVALRCDPISGHVSLFWYQQALGQGPEFLTYFQNEAQLDKSGLPSDRFFAERPEGSVSTLKIQRTQQEDSAVYLCASSTRLAGDNEQFFGPGTRLTVL.

This chain links TRBV2 with TRBJ1-1; perhaps TRBD1 as D (6 bases). Germline CDR1 is SNHLY and CDR2 is FYNNEI. V dropped 6 bases and J dropped 1 base, with 15 bases sitting between them. CDR3 length: 15 amino acids. The CDR3 nucleotides are TGTGCCAGCAGGGAGACCCGGACAGAGAACACTGAAGCTTTCTTT. Residues: CASRETRTENTEAFF.

This clonotype was counted many times. The chain uses TRBV11-2 and TRBJ2-5; D ambiguous. Germline V CDR1 and CDR2: SGHAT, FQNNGV. The CDR3 sequence is 14 residues long. Trimming shortened V by 1 base and J by 7 bases, and 13 bases separated the two germline ends. CDR3 bases: TGTGCCAGCAGCTTAGTTTCGGGTCCAGCGACCCAGTACTTC. Residues: CASSLVSGPATQYF.

This clonotype appeared many times. This sequence joins TRBV20-1 and TRBJ1-6; TRBD1 is a possible D gene (6 bases). CDR1 DFQATT and CDR2 SNEGSKA come from the germline V gene (reference sequence). The V end was cut by 1 base, the J end by 8 bases, with 21 bases between. The CDR3 sequence is 17 residues long. The chain's CDR3 is CSARVGNPGHSDSPLHF. CDR3 DNA: TGCAGTGCTAGAGTAGGAAATCCGGGACATTCAGATTCACCCCTCCACTTT.

This clonotype was counted only a few times. This chain links TRBV11-2 with TRBJ2-7; 13 bases map to TRBD2. Trimming cost V 5 bases and J 3 bases; bases outside gene matches: 4. Germline V CDR1 and CDR2: SGHAT, FQNNGV. The CDR3 length is 15 residues. The CDR3 DNA reads as TGTGCCAGCAGCAAAGGGACTAGCGGGGACTACGAGCAGTACGTC. This translates into CASSKGTSGDYEQYV.

This clonotype turned up a few times. V usage is TRBV15 and J usage is TRBJ2-1; no clear D gene. With 0 bases removed from V and 15 bases from J, the gap between germline ends came to 18 bases. The CDR3 covers 14 residues. Germline V gene data show CDR1 as LNHNV and CDR2 as YYDKDF (reference sequence). The CDR3 sequence is CATSRDFLRTLSFF. The CDR3 DNA sequence: TGTGCCACCAGCAGAGATTTTCTTAGGACCTTATCGTTCTTC.

This clonotype was recorded at least ten times. The rearrangement uses TRBV10-3 and TRBJ1-5; 7 bases align to TRBD1. V lost 8 bases, J lost 6 bases, and 10 bases stayed unmatched. The CDR3 totals 14 residues. Germline loops: CDR1 ENHRY, CDR2 SYGVKD. The CDR3 DNA is TGTGCCATCGGCAACCCGTCAGGGGGTCAGCCCCAGCATTTT. This translates into CAIGNPSGGQPQHF.

The V gene is TRBV6-6, the J gene TRBJ1-2; TRBD1 is a possible D gene (5 bases). This CDR3 region has 16 residues. Between the trimmed V and J ends, which lost 7 bases and 6 bases, there was a span of 24 bases. From germline, CDR1 is MNHNY and CDR2 SVGAGI (reference sequence). The CDR3 reads CASTTTARAGKDGYTF. CDR3 DNA: TGTGCCAGCACTACCACCGCTAGGGCAGGGAAAGATGGCTACACCTTC.

The chain uses TRBV19 and TRBJ2-6; tentative D call: TRBD1 (5 bases). Trimming took off 10 bases at V and 1 base at J, with 8 bases between the two ends. CDR1 is LNHDA, CDR2 SQIVND, per germline (reference sequence). This CDR3 is built from 13 residues. DNA of the CDR3: TGTGCCACCCGACAGTCTGGGGCCAACGTCCTGACTTTC. Translation gives CATRQSGANVLTF.

This clonotype was seen a few times. This chain joins TRBV4-2 and TRBJ1-2; TRBD1 matches at 7 bases. The V gene end was trimmed by 0 bases and the J gene end by 4 bases; junction bases not matched to a gene: 5. Germline V lookup: CDR1 LGHNA, CDR2 YNFKEQ. CDR3 length: 15 amino acids. The CDR3 bases are TGTGCCAGCAGCCAAGATGCAGGGGGTGGCTATGGCTACACCTTC. Translation gives CASSQDAGGGYGYTF.